The next 30 T cell receptor beta chains were all read from a single sample in a study of cytomegalovirus exposure and HLA in healthy donors. The PCR had 60 Vbeta and 13 Jbeta primers. Clones were sequenced by immunoSEQ multiplex PCR, and TCRdb holds only the in-frame ones, with some missing. The sample yields more than 95,000 clones, more than 70% seen once. Specimen: PBMCs. The receptor source for this set is a man aged 25-40 years in good health and CMV-seronegative.

The CDR3: CASSTHPDSDEQYF. CDR3 bases: TGCGCCAGCAGCACTCACCCGGACTCTGACGAGCAGTACTTC. This chain links TRBV5-1 with TRBJ2-7, with D perhaps matching TRBD2 (5 bases). V lost 4 bases and J 5 bases, leaving 16 bases between the germline ends. The CDR3 has 14 residues. Germline V CDR1 and CDR2: SGHRS, YFSETQ.

This clone was seen more than once but under ten times. This chain links TRBV2 with TRBJ2-1; 12 bases fit TRBD2. The trim removed 6 bases at V and 3 bases at J, leaving 3 bases unmatched. CDR1 and CDR2 from the germline V gene are SNHLY and FYNNEI. The CDR3 loop spans 15 amino acids. The CDR3: CASSQLAGGYNEQFF. In DNA form, the CDR3 reads TGTGCCAGCAGCCAACTAGCGGGAGGCTACAATGAGCAGTTCTTC.

The gene calls are TRBV7-3 and TRBJ1-5; D is perhaps TRBD1 (6 bases). The V end was cut by 5 bases, the J end by 3 bases, with 8 bases between. Germline values: CDR1 SGHTA, CDR2 FQGTGA. The CDR3 loop spans 13 amino acids. The CDR3 sequence: CASSRGANQPQHF. The DNA of the CDR3 is TGTGCCAGCAGCCGGGGGGCCAATCAGCCCCAGCATTTT.

V and J are TRBV25-1 and TRBJ2-5, with D tentatively TRBD2 (6 bases). The V and J ends lost 8 bases and 5 bases respectively, with 15 bases between them. The CDR3 consists of 13 residues. Per germline, CDR1 MGHDK and CDR2 SYGVNS. The DNA for the CDR3 is TGTGCCAGCGGCCGGGGACTGGGGGAGACCCAGTACTTC. Its protein product is CASGRGLGETQYF.

This clone was recorded a few times. The chain joins TRBV19 to TRBJ1-1, with 9 bases fitting TRBD1. V was clipped by 6 bases and J by 0 bases; unmatched bases: 5. The CDR3 has 15 residues. Germline V gene lookup returns CDR1 LNHDA and CDR2 SQIVND (reference sequence). CDR3 bases: TGTGCCAGTAGGATACAGGGGGCATTGAACACTGAAGCTTTCTTT. Protein sequence: CASRIQGALNTEAFF.

The chain uses TRBV6-1 and TRBJ1-5; D not resolved. The germline V gene encodes CDR1 MNHNS and CDR2 SASEGT. Trimming took off 3 bases at V and 0 bases at J, with 9 bases between the two ends. The CDR3 runs to 15 residues. CDR3 residues: CASSESSYSNQPQHF. In DNA form, the CDR3 reads TGTGCCAGCAGTGAGAGCTCCTATAGCAATCAGCCCCAGCATTTT.

This rearrangement joins TRBV9 to TRBJ2-1, with a weak D call TRBD2 (5 bases). V was trimmed by 3 bases and J by 9 bases, leaving 25 bases between them. From germline, CDR1 is SGDLS and CDR2 YYNGEE. The CDR3 loop spans 17 amino acids. In nucleotides, the CDR3 is TGTGCCAGCAGCGGGTCCGTCACGGCCCGAGAAGGACTTGAGCAGTTCTTC. This translates into CASSGSVTAREGLEQFF.

V and J are TRBV5-5 and TRBJ1-4, with 12 nucleotides matching TRBD1. The CDR3 sequence is 15 residues long. From germline, CDR1 is SGHKS and CDR2 YYEKEE (reference sequence). V lost 0 bases and J lost 10; bases outside the gene matches: 4. In DNA form, the CDR3 reads TGTGCCAGCAGCTTGGTCCCGGGACAGGGGGCAAAACTGTTTTTT. The encoded protein is CASSLVPGQGAKLFF. Variable domain in full (rest from reference TRBV5-5 and TRBJ1-4): DAGVTQSPTHLIKTRGQQVTLRCSPISGHKSVSWYQQVLGQGPQFIFQYYEKEERGRGNFPDRFSARQFPNYSSELNVNALLLGDSALYLCASSLVPGQGAKLFFGSGTQLSVL.

This clone was detected once. This CDR3 reads CASSSGGQGNEKLFF. CDR3 sequence (DNA): TGTGCCAGCAGCTCCGGGGGACAGGGGAACGAAAAACTGTTTTTT. The chain employs TRBV7-2 and TRBJ1-4, with 10 bases aligning to TRBD1. V trimming: 4 bases; J trimming: 8 bases; junction bases outside the gene matches: 7. The CDR3 is 15 residues long. Germline V gene lookup returns CDR1 SGHTA and CDR2 FQGNSA.

The J gene is TRBJ2-7, the V gene TRBV10-3, with 7 bases lining up with TRBD1. This CDR3 comprises 14 residues. The V and J ends lost 5 bases and 2 bases, in that order; junction bases with no gene match: 6. CDR1 is ENHRY, CDR2 SYGVKD, per germline. The DNA of the CDR3 is TGTGCCATCAGTTTCCGGGACAGTCCCTACGAGCAGTACTTC. Translated: CAISFRDSPYEQYF.

A few counts support this clone. This chain links TRBV5-6 with TRBJ2-3; 7 bases fit TRBD1. CDR1 and CDR2 (germline): SGHDT, YYEEEE. The CDR3 runs 15 residues. V lost 1 base, J lost 0 bases, and 2 bases stayed unmatched. DNA of the CDR3: TGTGCCAGCAGCTTGACAGGGGCTAGCACAGATACGCAGTATTTT. It is translated as CASSLTGASTDTQYF.

This clone was observed a few times. This sequence joins TRBV21-1 and TRBJ1-6; the table assigns TRBD1, which was not confirmed against the DNA. TRBV21-1 is annotated as a pseudogene. The CDR3 covers 19 residues. The CDR3 loop is CASSKGPGQADPYNSPLHF. The CDR3 region has the DNA TGTGCCAGCAGCAAGGGACCTGGACAGGCGGACCCCTATAATTCACCCCTCCACTTT.

This clone was seen a few times. The chain recombines TRBV9 with TRBJ2-1; 7 bases are a match to TRBD2. CDR3 length: 16 residues. Germline V gives CDR1 SGDLS, CDR2 YYNGEE. J lost 6 bases, V lost 4 bases, and 13 bases had no gene match. This chain's CDR3 is CASSSGRSSTLNEQFF. The DNA for the CDR3 is TGTGCCAGCAGCTCCGGGAGGTCCTCTACACTCAATGAGCAGTTCTTC.

V usage is TRBV6-5 and J usage is TRBJ1-5, with D uncertain. Trimming shortened V by 7 bases and J by 5 bases, and 18 bases separated the two germline ends. From germline, CDR1 is MNHEY and CDR2 SVGAGI. CDR3 size: 15 residues. Here the CDR3 reads CASKRAAIADQPQHF. The CDR3 region has the DNA TGTGCCAGCAAGCGGGCAGCCATAGCGGATCAGCCCCAGCATTTT.

The V call is TRBV5-1, the J call TRBJ2-5, with 10 bases that match TRBD2. The J call is in doubt because the DNA end fits TRBJ2-7 better. The CDR3 length is 17 residues. Germline V lookup: CDR1 SGHRS, CDR2 YFSETQ. CDR3 in DNA: TGCGCCAGCAGCTTGGGCAGACTAGCGGGTAGCTCCTACGAGCAGTACTTC. Encoded protein: CASSLGRLAGSSYEQYF.

With regard to this clone: No DNA is shown, since the ends of the CDR3 on it are uncertain; the CDR3 is the one TCRdb lists. The genes are TRBV9 and TRBJ2-7; TRBD2 is the table's D call, not checked against the DNA. In germline, CDR1 is SGDLS, CDR2 YYNGEE. The CDR3 adds up to 15 amino acids, both ends counted. The CDR3: CASSVGRGSTYEQCF.

The gene calls are TRBV29-1 and TRBJ1-3; D not resolved. The CDR3 has 13 residues. V was pared by 6 bases and J by 8 bases, with 17 bases between. Germline V gene lookup returns CDR1 SQVTM and CDR2 ANQGSEA. CDR3 loop: CSVADGLVDTIYF. CDR3 DNA: TGCAGCGTAGCGGACGGGTTGGTAGACACCATATATTTT.

The chain recombines TRBV30 with TRBJ1-6, with D tentatively TRBD1 (6 bases). V was shortened by 2 bases and J by 7 bases, with 15 bases between the two germline ends. The germline CDR1 and CDR2 sequences are GTSNPN and SVGIG (reference sequence). The CDR3 is made up of 15 amino acids. CDR3 loop: CAWSNLRTANSPLHF. The CDR3 DNA sequence: TGTGCCTGGAGTAACCTGAGGACAGCCAATTCACCCCTCCACTTT.

CDR3 in DNA: TGTGCCAGCAGCTCCTCCTCCCGCCCGCGTGAGGCCCAGTACTTC. It is translated as CASSSSSRPREAQYF. The chain joins TRBV7-3 to TRBJ2-5; no firm D call. CDR1 is SGHTA, CDR2 FQGTGA, per germline. V was cut by 4 bases and J by 9 bases, with 21 bases left in between. The CDR3 totals 15 residues.

CDR3 nucleotide sequence: TGTGCCAGCAGTTTCTCCAGGGGTTACGGAGATACGCAGTATTTT. It encodes CASSFSRGYGDTQYF. The chain uses TRBV27 and TRBJ2-3; weak D call: TRBD1 (6 bases). V gave up 3 bases and J gave up 5 bases, with 15 bases separating them. This CDR3 region has 15 residues. Germline assignment: CDR1 MNHEY and CDR2 SMNVEV (reference sequence).

This clone was seen just once. The gene calls are TRBV2 and TRBJ2-5, with a possible D match to TRBD2 (6 bases). Germline V CDR1 and CDR2: SNHLY, FYNNEI. With 5 bases removed from V and 5 bases from J, the gap between germline ends came to 18 bases. There are 15 residues in the CDR3. The CDR3 DNA reads TGTGCCAGCAGTTCCGGGACTTCCCTGGGGGAGACCCAGTACTTC. This codes for CASSSGTSLGETQYF.

The gene calls are TRBV19 and TRBJ1-4; D is ambiguous. Per germline, CDR1 LNHDA and CDR2 SQIVND (reference sequence). The CDR3 runs 12 residues. The V end was cut by 4 bases, the J end by 12 bases, with 12 bases between. The CDR3 sequence: CASSTRLGELFF. The CDR3 DNA is TGTGCCAGTAGTACGCGTCTCGGGGAACTGTTTTTT.

The CDR3 loop reads CASSFSGQGAEQYF. CDR3 nucleotides: TGCGCCAGCAGCTTCTCAGGACAGGGGGCCGAGCAGTACTTC. J is TRBJ2-7 and V is TRBV5-1; 11 bases align to TRBD1. CDR1 is SGHRS and CDR2 is YFSETQ in the germline V gene. This CDR3 spans 14 amino acids. V shed 2 bases and J 6 bases; nucleotides not matched to a gene: 4.

In nucleotides, the CDR3 is TGTGCCAGCACCAAAGGGGGATCCATCTCTGGAAACACCATATATTTT. It encodes CASTKGGSISGNTIYF. The chain employs TRBV2 and TRBJ1-3, with D maybe TRBD1 (6 bases). Between the trimmed V and J ends, which lost 7 bases and 0 bases, there was a span of 16 bases. Germline V gene data show CDR1 as SNHLY and CDR2 as FYNNEI. The CDR3 is 16 amino acids.

This rearrangement joins TRBV6-5 to TRBJ2-3; no firm D call. In germline, CDR1 is MNHEY, CDR2 SVGAGI. The CDR3 covers 15 residues. Trimming removed 0 bases at V and 4 bases at J, with 11 bases between. CDR3 region: CASSYSEKPPDTQYF. CDR3 DNA sequence: TGTGCCAGCAGTTACTCAGAGAAACCCCCAGATACGCAGTATTTT.

The chain combines TRBV27 with TRBJ2-7; 7 bases map to TRBD1. Germline V gives CDR1 MNHEY, CDR2 SMNVEV (reference sequence). The CDR3 is 14 residues long. Losses at the gene ends were 6 bases for V and 7 bases for J; bases not matched to a gene: 12. As DNA, the CDR3 is TGTGCCAGCAGGAGGGAAGACAGGGTGGGTGAGCAGTACTTC. Amino acids: CASRREDRVGEQYF.

The V call is TRBV20-1, the J call TRBJ1-1, with D hard to call. This CDR3 comprises 10 residues. Germline V gives CDR1 DFQATT, CDR2 SNEGSKA (reference sequence). V was shortened by 5 bases and J by 6 bases, with 7 bases between the two germline ends. The CDR3 here is CSAGEAEAFF. CDR3 bases: TGCAGTGCTGGGGAGGCTGAAGCTTTCTTT.

The gene calls are TRBV5-1 and TRBJ2-5, with TRBD2 as a possible D gene (6 bases). The germline CDR1 and CDR2 sequences are SGHRS and YFSETQ. With 3 bases removed from V and 4 bases from J, the gap between germline ends came to 16 bases. The CDR3 covers 15 residues. For the CDR3, the DNA is TGCGCCAGCAGCTCGCTGGACCTCGGGAGAGAGACCCAGTACTTC. As protein: CASSSLDLGRETQYF.

The chain combines TRBV5-8 with TRBJ1-1, with TRBD1 matching over 8 bases. J lost 1 base, V lost 1 base, and 3 bases had no gene match. Germline CDR1 and CDR2: SGHTS and YDEGEE. The CDR3 loop spans 15 amino acids. The CDR3 region is CASSLRDRTNTEAFF. The CDR3 nucleotides read TGTGCCAGCAGCTTGAGGGACAGGACGAACACTGAAGCTTTCTTT. Full variable domain (missing parts from reference TRBV5-8 and TRBJ1-1): EAGVTQSPTHLIKTRGQQATLRCSPISGHTSVYWYQQALGLGLQFLLWYDEGEERNRGNFPPRFSGRQFPNYSSELNVNALELEDSALYLCASSLRDRTNTEAFFGQGTRLTVV.

The table lists this clone with a few counts. The chain carries TRBV6-5 and TRBJ1-1; TRBD1 aligns across 11 bases. Trimming took 6 bases from V and 7 from J; bases not matched to a gene: 10. Germline CDR1 is MNHEY and CDR2 is SVGAGI. The CDR3 contains 15 residues. CDR3 DNA sequence: TGTGCCAGCAGGAGCCCAGCCGGGACAGGGGGTGAAGCTTTCTTT. Translated: CASRSPAGTGGEAFF.